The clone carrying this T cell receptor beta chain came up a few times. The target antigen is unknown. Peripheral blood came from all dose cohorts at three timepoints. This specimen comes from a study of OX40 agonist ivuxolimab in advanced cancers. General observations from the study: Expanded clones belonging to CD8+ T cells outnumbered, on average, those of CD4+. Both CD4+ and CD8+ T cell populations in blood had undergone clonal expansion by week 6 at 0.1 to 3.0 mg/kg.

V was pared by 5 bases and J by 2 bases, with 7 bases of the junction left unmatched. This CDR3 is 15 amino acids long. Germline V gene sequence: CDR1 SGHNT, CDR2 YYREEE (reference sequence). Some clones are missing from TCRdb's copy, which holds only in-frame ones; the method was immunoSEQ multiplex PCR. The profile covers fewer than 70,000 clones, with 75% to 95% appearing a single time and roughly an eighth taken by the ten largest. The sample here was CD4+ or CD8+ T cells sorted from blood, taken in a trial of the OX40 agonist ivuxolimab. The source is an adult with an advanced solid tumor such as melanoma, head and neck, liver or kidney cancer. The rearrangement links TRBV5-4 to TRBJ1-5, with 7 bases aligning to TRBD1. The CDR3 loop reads CASRSRGTCNQPQHF. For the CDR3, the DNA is TGTGCCAGCAGGTCCAGGGGGACTTGCAATCAGCCCCAGCATTTT.